The 10 T cell receptor beta chains below were found in one sample sequenced in a study of blood T cell repertoires in COVID-19. This table comes from immunoSEQ multiplex PCR, and its TCRdb copy is limited to in-frame clones, with some not included. Here the sample spans about 310,000 clones, around 91% being singletons. The source material was PBMCs or T cells enriched from blood (not recorded which). These receptor sequences come from a middle-aged woman who had recovered from COVID-19.

This chain uses TRBV27 with TRBJ1-5; possible D gene TRBD1, 5 bases. The V and J ends lost 2 bases and 2 bases respectively, with 7 bases between them. This CDR3 has 14 residues. Germline V lookup: CDR1 MNHEY, CDR2 SMNVEV (reference sequence). The CDR3 DNA follows: TGTGCCAGCAGTTTAGGGGGGGGCAATCAGCCCCAGCATTTT. Its translation is CASSLGGGNQPQHF.

The sample holds one count of this clone. The V gene is TRBV3-1 (or the pseudogene TRBV3-2), the J gene TRBJ2-7; the D gene is possibly TRBD2 (5 bases). This CDR3 has 15 residues. V was trimmed by 2 bases and J by 2 bases, leaving 13 bases between them. CDR1 is LGHDT and CDR2 is YNNKEL in the germline V gene (reference sequence). The chain's CDR3 is CASSQMVASTYEQYF. The CDR3 DNA sequence: TGTGCCAGCAGCCAAATGGTAGCGTCTACCTACGAGCAGTACTTC.

The CDR3 DNA sequence: TGCGCCAGCAGCTATGGACAGGGAGGAGAGACCCAGTACTTC. Translation gives CASSYGQGGETQYF. This chain uses TRBV5-1 with TRBJ2-5; 8 positions match TRBD1. Looked up from germline, CDR1 is SGHRS and CDR2 is YFSETQ. Germline trimming cut 3 bases from V and 4 bases from J; bases unmatched to any gene: 5. CDR3 length: 14 residues.

A few counts support this clone. The rearrangement joins TRBV6-5 to TRBJ2-3, with 8 bases matching TRBD2. The germline V gene has CDR1 MNHEY and CDR2 SVGAGI. Germline trimming cut 6 bases from V and 0 bases from J; bases unmatched to any gene: 8. There are 16 residues in the CDR3. The CDR3 DNA follows: TGTGCCAGCAGCTACAATAGCGGGACTAGCACAGATACGCAGTATTTT. Its translation is CASSYNSGTSTDTQYF.

J is TRBJ2-7 and V is TRBV11-2, with TRBD2 as a possible D gene (6 bases). Deletions cut 7 bases from V and 2 bases from J, with 15 bases between. From germline, CDR1 is SGHAT and CDR2 FQNNGV. The CDR3 totals 14 residues. The CDR3 nucleotides are TGTGCCAGCACCACCGGGACTGCTCCCTACGAGCAGTACTTC. It codes for CASTTGTAPYEQYF.

V is TRBV2 and J is TRBJ1-5; 10 nucleotides match TRBD1. Per the germline V gene, CDR1 is SNHLY and CDR2 is FYNNEI. After removal of 7 bases from V and 6 bases from J, the junction contained 6 bases not matched to a gene. This CDR3 comprises 14 residues. In nucleotides, the CDR3 is TGTGCCAGCAACCGACAGGGGGCGCGTCAGCCCCAGCATTTT. As protein: CASNRQGARQPQHF.

The genes are TRBV19 and TRBJ1-2; D unresolved. This CDR3 is 14 amino acids long. Deletions cut 5 bases from V and 6 bases from J, with 16 bases between. Germline-derived CDR1 and CDR2 are LNHDA and SQIVND (reference sequence). CDR3 loop: CASSATEDLHGYTF. Written as DNA, the CDR3 is TGTGCCAGTAGTGCAACAGAAGATTTACATGGCTACACCTTC.

There are a few counts of this clone. The chain combines TRBV30 with TRBJ2-7; TRBD2 is a possible D gene (8 bases). V was trimmed by 5 bases and J by 2 bases, leaving 16 bases between them. CDR3 length: 14 amino acids. Germline CDR1 GTSNPN, CDR2 SVGIG (reference sequence). CDR3 residues: CAWGAGRGPYEQYF. CDR3 DNA: TGTGCCTGGGGGGCCGGGAGGGGGCCCTACGAGCAGTACTTC.

V and J are TRBV4-3 and TRBJ2-5, with 9 bases identical to TRBD2. V lost 4 bases, J lost 1 base, and 4 bases stayed unmatched. CDR1 is LGHNA and CDR2 is YSLEER in the germline V gene. The CDR3 spans 15 residues. Here the CDR3 reads CASSRLAGPQETQYF. CDR3 coding DNA: TGCGCCAGCAGCCGGCTAGCGGGACCCCAAGAGACCCAGTACTTC.

The V gene is TRBV28, the J gene TRBJ1-1; D uncertain. In germline, CDR1 is MDHEN, CDR2 SYDVKM. Trimming stripped 3 bases from V and 4 bases from J, with 15 bases between. The CDR3 length is 15 residues. CDR3 sequence reads: CASSFFLRVGTEAFF. CDR3 coding DNA: TGTGCCAGCAGTTTTTTCTTACGGGTCGGCACTGAAGCTTTCTTT.